The entry below gives a single T cell receptor beta chain sequence along with its context. Its antigen remains unknown. This entry belongs to a study of CD8 T cell repertoires and HIV-1 epitope variants. Germline CDR1 MNHNS, CDR2 SASEGT. The CDR3 sequence is 17 residues long. J lost 1 base, V lost 4 bases, and 7 bases had no gene match. Assay: immunoSEQ multiplex PCR; the TCRdb copy retains only in-frame clones and omits some. The repertoire holds 5,500 or so clones, under 75% seen once, with around 46% in the top ten. The specimen sequenced was cultured CD8+ T cells derived from PBMCs. The chain is built from TRBV6-1 and TRBJ2-3; TRBD2 agrees at 11 bases. The receptor comes from a male donor with HIV. The CDR3 loop is CASSGGVAGGGTDTQYF. The CDR3, as DNA: TGTGCCAGCAGTGGCGGCGTAGCGGGAGGGGGCACAGATACGCAGTATTTT.